Presented here are 20 T cell receptor beta chains from one specimen sequenced in a study of blood T cell repertoires in COVID-19. Measured with immunoSEQ multiplex PCR; TCRdb has only the in-frame clones, and not every one. The sample lists 200,000 to 250,000 clones, roughly nine tenths occurring once. Sequencing was performed on PBMCs or T cells enriched from blood (not recorded which). Receptors were obtained from a woman in her forties or fifties in a cohort exposed to, infected with or recovered from COVID-19 (not recorded which).

The rearrangement links TRBV7-2 to TRBJ1-4, with a possible D match to TRBD1 (5 bases). CDR3 size: 16 residues. Per germline, CDR1 SGHTA and CDR2 FQGNSA. The V end lost 6 bases, the J end lost 4 bases, and 18 bases lay between the germline ends. CDR3 sequence: CASSSQGGGINEKLFF. The CDR3 nucleotides read TGTGCCAGCAGTTCCCAGGGAGGCGGAATTAATGAAAAACTGTTTTTT. Together with reference TRBV7-2 and TRBJ1-4, the CDR3 gives the full variable domain: GAGVSQSPSNKVTEKGKDVELRCDPISGHTALYWYRQSLGQGLEFLIYFQGNSAPDKSGLPSDRFSAERTGGSVSTLTIQRTQQEDSAVYLCASSSQGGGINEKLFFGSGTQLSVL.

The V gene is TRBV27, the J gene TRBJ2-2; D is undetermined. The V end lost 6 bases, the J end lost 1 base, and 12 bases lay between the germline ends. The CDR3 extends over 15 amino acids. Germline V lookup: CDR1 MNHEY, CDR2 SMNVEV (reference sequence). In DNA form, the CDR3 reads TGTGCCAGCAGCATGACAAGCCGGAACACCGGGGAGCTGTTTTTT. This sequence encodes CASSMTSRNTGELFF.

The rearrangement uses TRBV4-2 and TRBJ2-1, with 7 bases aligning to TRBD2. The length of the CDR3 is 14 residues. Per germline, CDR1 LGHNA and CDR2 YNFKEQ. V gave up 1 base and J gave up 5 bases; unmatched junction bases: 2. The chain's CDR3 is CASSQAGTNNEQFF. In nucleotides, the CDR3 is TGTGCCAGCAGCCAAGCCGGGACTAACAATGAGCAGTTCTTC.

This clone was counted a few times. This chain connects TRBV7-2 to TRBJ2-1; weak D call: TRBD1 (6 bases). Germline assignment: CDR1 SGHTA and CDR2 FQGNSA. The CDR3 contains 16 residues. V lost 6 bases to trimming and J lost 2 bases, with 17 bases between them. Here the CDR3 DNA reads TGTGCCAGCAGATCCATACAGGGCCCCACCTACAATGAGCAGTTCTTC. This codes for CASRSIQGPTYNEQFF.

The chain carries TRBV28 and TRBJ2-1; TRBD1 matches at 8 bases. The CDR3 sequence is 15 residues long. Germline-derived CDR1 and CDR2 are MDHEN and SYDVKM. Trimming took 5 bases from V and 0 from J; bases not matched to a gene: 3. The CDR3 reads CASSTTGGSYNEQFF. The CDR3 DNA reads as TGTGCCAGCAGTACTACAGGGGGCTCCTACAATGAGCAGTTCTTC. The complete variable domain, with remaining parts taken from reference TRBV28 and TRBJ2-1, reads DVKVTQSSRYLVKRTGEKVFLECVQDMDHENMFWYRQDPGLGLRLIYFSYDVKMKEKGDIPEGYSVSREKKERFSLILESASTNQTSMYLCASSTTGGSYNEQFFGPGTRLTVL.

The chain recombines TRBV9 with TRBJ2-1; 8 bases match TRBD2. This CDR3 is built from 16 residues. CDR1 and CDR2 from the germline V gene are SGDLS and YYNGEE. The trim removed 4 bases at V and 2 bases at J, leaving 8 bases unmatched. The CDR3 is CASSLTGRGAYNEQFF. Written as DNA, the CDR3 is TGTGCCAGCAGCCTTACCGGGCGGGGGGCCTACAATGAGCAGTTCTTC.

V gene TRBV28 combines with J gene TRBJ1-5; D remains unclear. Looked up from germline, CDR1 is MDHEN and CDR2 is SYDVKM. CDR3 length equals 15 residues. Trimming cost V 6 bases and J 8 bases, with 20 bases left between them. The CDR3 sequence is CASSFQAPGREPQHF. CDR3 nucleotides: TGTGCCAGCAGCTTTCAGGCTCCCGGGAGGGAGCCCCAGCATTTT.

This clone was observed a single time. The rearrangement joins TRBV28 to TRBJ1-5, with 9 bases matching TRBD1. CDR1 is MDHEN, CDR2 SYDVKM, per germline. V was clipped by 5 bases and J by 5 bases; unmatched bases: 16. This CDR3 has 18 amino acids. The CDR3 nucleotides are TGTGCCAGCAGTCGTCACGCCCCTCGACAGGGGGTGCATCAGCCCCAGCATTTT. It specifies CASSRHAPRQGVHQPQHF.

The J gene is TRBJ2-1, the V gene TRBV2; TRBD2 might be the D (5 bases). Between the trimmed V and J ends, which lost 4 bases and 3 bases, there was a span of 7 bases. Germline assignment: CDR1 SNHLY and CDR2 FYNNEI. This CDR3 region has 13 residues. In DNA form, the CDR3 reads TGTGCCAGCAGTGGACGGGGCTACAATGAGCAGTTCTTC. It codes for CASSGRGYNEQFF.

This clone was observed a few times. This chain links TRBV5-1 with TRBJ2-5, with a weak D call TRBD1 (6 bases). The V gene lost 0 bases and the J gene lost 1 base, with 10 bases spanning the gap. Germline V CDR1 and CDR2: SGHRS, YFSETQ. The CDR3 is 15 residues long. The CDR3 here is CASSLGRGFQETQYF. The CDR3 nucleotides read TGCGCCAGCAGCTTGGGAAGGGGGTTCCAAGAGACCCAGTACTTC.

The V gene is TRBV7-9, the J gene TRBJ2-7; the match to TRBD2 covers 10 bases. Trimming took 2 bases from V and 4 from J; bases not matched to a gene: 5. The CDR3 contains 15 residues. The germline CDR1 and CDR2 sequences are SEHNR and FQNEAQ (reference sequence). The CDR3 sequence is CASSLKRGGPYEQYF. CDR3 nucleotides: TGTGCCAGCAGCTTAAAGCGGGGGGGCCCTTACGAGCAGTACTTC.

This clone is a singleton in its sample. CDR3 DNA sequence: TGTGCCAGCAGTTTAGTGACAGCCTCGACTCAGTTCTTC. The encoded protein is CASSLVTASTQFF. J is TRBJ2-1 and V is TRBV28; the D gene is possibly TRBD1 (5 bases). V was pared by 2 bases and J by 13 bases, with 15 bases between. Germline assignment: CDR1 MDHEN and CDR2 SYDVKM. The CDR3 consists of 13 residues.

The gene calls are TRBV7-8 and TRBJ2-2; the D gene is possibly TRBD1 (6 bases). The CDR3 spans 15 residues. V lost 5 bases and J 1 base, leaving 11 bases between the germline ends. Germline-derived CDR1 and CDR2 are SGHVS and FQNEAQ. CDR3 nucleotide sequence: TGTGCCAGCAGCAAGGGCAGGGGGAACACCGGGGAGCTGTTTTTT. It specifies CASSKGRGNTGELFF. Full variable domain (rest looked up from reference TRBV7-8 and TRBJ2-2): GAGVSQSPRYKVAKRGQDVALRCDPISGHVSLFWYQQALGQGPEFLTYFQNEAQLDKSGLPSDRFFAERPEGSVSTLKIQRTQQEDSAVYLCASSKGRGNTGELFFGEGSRLTVL.

The rearrangement links TRBV19 to TRBJ2-6, with 10 positions matching TRBD2. The V gene end was trimmed by 0 bases and the J gene end by 0 bases; junction bases not matched to a gene: 2. This CDR3 has 18 amino acids. CDR1 is LNHDA and CDR2 is SQIVND in the germline V gene (reference sequence). CDR3 residues: CASSIDSGGFSGANVLTF. CDR3 sequence (DNA): TGTGCCAGTAGTATAGATAGCGGGGGGTTCTCTGGGGCCAACGTCCTGACTTTC.

This chain links TRBV19 with TRBJ1-3; D is unclear. V lost 5 bases to trimming and J lost 8 bases, with 7 bases between them. Germline V CDR1 and CDR2: LNHDA, SQIVND (reference sequence). The CDR3 extends over 11 amino acids. The CDR3 nucleotides read TGTGCCAGTAGTTACGGGGACACCATATATTTT. Protein product: CASSYGDTIYF.

The V call is TRBV4-1, the J call TRBJ2-3, with 10 bases aligning to TRBD2. CDR1 is MGHRA and CDR2 is YSYEKL in the germline V gene. This CDR3 has 17 residues. Losses at the gene ends were 0 bases for V and 7 bases for J; bases not matched to a gene: 10. The CDR3 coding sequence is TGCGCCAGCAGCCAAGAGCCGGCTAGCGGGGGACGATATACGCAGTATTTT. This encodes CASSQEPASGGRYTQYF.

The rearrangement links TRBV4-2 to TRBJ2-3, with 9 bases matching TRBD2. V trimming: 0 bases; J trimming: 0 bases; junction bases outside the gene matches: 10. This CDR3 region has 19 residues. CDR1 is LGHNA and CDR2 is YNFKEQ in the germline V gene. The chain's CDR3 is CASSQEFSSGTLSTDTQYF. As DNA, the CDR3 is TGTGCCAGCAGCCAAGAGTTCTCTAGCGGGACTCTCAGCACAGATACGCAGTATTTT.

V usage is TRBV4-2 and J usage is TRBJ1-6; 7 bases map to TRBD1. The length of the CDR3 is 18 residues. V gave up 3 bases and J gave up 7 bases; unmatched junction bases: 15. CDR1 LGHNA and CDR2 YNFKEQ come from the germline V gene. CDR3 nucleotides: TGTGCCAGCAGCCACACGGGATGGACAGGCGAGACAAATTCACCCCTCCACTTT. It is translated as CASSHTGWTGETNSPLHF.

The chain links TRBV10-3 to TRBJ1-2; D ambiguous. The CDR3 is 15 residues long. Germline V gene lookup returns CDR1 ENHRY and CDR2 SYGVKD. Between the trimmed V and J ends, which lost 2 bases and 6 bases, there was a span of 16 bases. The CDR3 nucleotides are TGTGCCATCAGTGAGCCGGGCACCGAGGGTAATGGCTACACCTTC. This codes for CAISEPGTEGNGYTF.

The V call is TRBV28, the J call TRBJ1-1; TRBD1 aligns across 12 bases. The CDR3 consists of 15 residues. V was clipped by 8 bases and J by 11 bases; unmatched bases: 15. Germline loops: CDR1 MDHEN, CDR2 SYDVKM. The CDR3, as DNA: TGTGCCAGCGGGGAGGGACAGGGGGCACCCTTGGGGGCTTTCTTT. This translates into CASGEGQGAPLGAFF.